Shown below are 2 T cell receptor beta chains from a single sample sequenced in a study of OX40 agonist ivuxolimab in advanced cancers. Data came from immunoSEQ multiplex PCR; TCRdb stores just in-frame clones and leaves some out. The data contain 65,000 or so clones, approximately 86% of them singletons. This material consisted of CD4+ or CD8+ T cells sorted from blood, taken in a trial of the OX40 agonist ivuxolimab. The receptors stem from an adult with an advanced solid tumor such as melanoma, head and neck, liver or kidney cancer.

This chain joins TRBV19 and TRBJ2-7; D is tentatively TRBD1 or TRBD2 (5 bases each). The V gene's germline CDR1 is LNHDA and CDR2 SQIVND (reference sequence). Between the trimmed V and J ends, which lost 6 bases and 3 bases, there was a span of 12 bases. This CDR3 has 13 amino acids. This chain's CDR3 is CASRGTDRYEQYF. The CDR3 region has the DNA TGTGCCAGTAGGGGGACCGACCGCTACGAGCAGTACTTC.

The chain uses TRBV10-3 and TRBJ2-2, with 7 bases lining up with TRBD1. The CDR3 runs to 14 residues. J lost 0 bases, V lost 6 bases, and 1 base had no gene match. Germline lookup yields CDR1 ENHRY and CDR2 SYGVKD. The CDR3 DNA reads as TGTGCCATCAGAGGGACAGCGAACACCGGGGAGCTGTTTTTT. The encoded protein is CAIRGTANTGELFF.